This T cell receptor beta chain derives from a study of CD8 T cells in ankylosing spondylitis (dated by TCRdb to the late 2010s). Study-wide context: The study profiled T cell receptor beta repertoires in healthy donors and ankylosing spondylitis patients to find disease-linked TCR variants. Peripheral blood samples were taken, and synovial fluid was additionally collected from ankylosing spondylitis patients. The full study cohort comprised about 23 ankylosing spondylitis patients and 110 or so healthy donors.

In regard to this clonotype: The antigen it recognizes is unknown. It has no much larger one-base neighbor in the sample; base qualities were not kept.

CDR1 and CDR2 are drawn from the germline V gene: SNHLY, FYNNEI. Including the terminal cysteine and phenylalanine, the CDR3 comprises 14 residues. The entry retains the CDR3 DNA only, 42 bases that are in frame from base 1. V is trimmed back by 7 bases and J by 7 bases, and the junction contains 6 bases that no gene match accounts for. These reads were obtained on an Illumina HiSeq 2500. TCR beta libraries were prepared by quantitative 5'-RACE with molecular barcodes. The authors processed their data as follows. A new computational method, built on a probabilistic model of VDJ rearrangement, was used to identify disease-linked TCR variants. TCRdb ran its own pipeline on the public reads, namely fastp trimming at Q25 and MiXCR clone calling, and kept in-frame beta chains. Rows are combined by CDR3 protein, so each entry shows the most common genes and DNA. The authors' filters were not applied to this entry. Across this sample there are about 360,000 distinct CDR3 sequences, with roughly 20% seen only once. The ten largest clonotypes hold around 13% of the sample.

Here is what the overall study found, with its caveats: The disease-linked clones showed a CD8+ phenotype and occurred at relatively low frequencies in peripheral blood. Significant enrichment of the disease-linked clones was reported in matched synovial fluid samples from ankylosing spondylitis patients. A TCR beta motif of several highly homologous amino acid variants appeared characteristic of blood from ankylosing spondylitis patients. Some motif variants were previously reported in synovial fluid and blood of reactive arthritis patients, suggesting common disease-initiation mechanisms.

The rearranged chain carries TRBV2 and TRBJ2-2; 10 junctional bases match TRBD1. The TCR was taken from a male donor with ankylosing spondylitis or in good health (not recorded which). Sequencing used blood, either unsorted or a sorted T cell fraction (not recorded which). The DNA sequence follows: TGTGCCAGCATGGACAGGGGGTTTGTCGGGGAGCTGTTTTTT. It translates as CASMDRGFVGELFF.